These 14 T cell receptor beta chains originate from one sample sequenced in a study of CD8+ T cells in alopecia areata. Investigators isolated RNA and reverse transcribed it into cDNA to act as the sequencing template. Sequencing used immunoSEQ multiplex PCR; TCRdb keeps in-frame clones, though not all of them. Here the sample spans 150,000 to 200,000 clones, less than 75% being singletons. Source: CD8+ T cells sorted from blood, taken at week 0. These receptors all stem from a human donor with alopecia areata.

This chain uses TRBV27 with TRBJ1-1, with 8 nucleotides matching TRBD1. CDR3 length equals 18 residues. The junction had 16 bases not matched to a gene; V was cut back by 6 bases and J by 1 base. Germline CDR1 MNHEY, CDR2 SMNVEV (reference sequence). CDR3 sequence reads: CASRSIVAGGDSNTEAFF. The CDR3 DNA reads as TGTGCCAGCAGATCTATTGTCGCAGGGGGCGACTCGAACACTGAAGCTTTCTTT.

The rearrangement joins TRBV10-3 to TRBJ2-3; TRBD2 might be the D (5 bases). V shed 4 bases and J shed 0 bases, with 5 bases lying between them. The CDR3 totals 13 residues. Germline assignment: CDR1 ENHRY and CDR2 SYGVKD. CDR3 protein: CAISGESTDTQYF. CDR3 bases: TGTGCCATCAGTGGGGAGAGCACAGATACGCAGTATTTT.

This clone was seen more than once but under ten times. The J gene is TRBJ2-2, the V gene TRBV5-6; D not resolved. The germline V and J ends were trimmed by 3 bases and 6 bases, with 9 bases remaining between them. Per the germline V gene, CDR1 is SGHDT and CDR2 is YYEEEE. The CDR3 is made up of 13 amino acids. The CDR3 region has the DNA TGTGCCAGCAGCTCCTATCGGGCCGGGGAGCTGTTTTTT. Translated, it gives CASSSYRAGELFF.

V usage is TRBV30 and J usage is TRBJ2-7; D is uncertain. Germline CDR1 and CDR2: GTSNPN and SVGIG (reference sequence). The CDR3 totals 15 residues. V lost 3 bases to trimming and J lost 3 bases, with 18 bases between them. The CDR3 protein is CAWSQDRPYVYEQYF. CDR3 DNA: TGTGCCTGGAGCCAAGACCGCCCTTACGTCTACGAGCAGTACTTC.

The rearrangement uses TRBV7-9 and TRBJ1-1; D not certain. This CDR3 has 12 amino acids. The V gene lost 1 base and the J gene lost 7 bases, with 7 bases spanning the gap. CDR1 and CDR2 from the germline V gene are SEHNR and FQNEAQ (reference sequence). The CDR3 is CASSLGSLEAFF. CDR3 nucleotide sequence: TGTGCCAGCAGCTTAGGGTCCCTTGAAGCTTTCTTT.

V is TRBV6-1 and J is TRBJ1-2; the D is unclear. This CDR3 region has 14 residues. V was clipped by 6 bases and J by 5 bases, with 16 bases between them. Per germline, CDR1 MNHNS and CDR2 SASEGT. CDR3 nucleotide sequence: TGTGCCAGCAGCGAGGACGCCTTAGGGTATGGCTACACCTTC. Its protein product is CASSEDALGYGYTF.

This clone has only one observation. The chain uses TRBV10-2 and TRBJ2-7; TRBD1 is a possible D gene (5 bases). V gave up 4 bases and J gave up 0 bases, with 10 bases separating them. This CDR3 has 14 amino acids. In germline, CDR1 is WSHSY, CDR2 SAAADI. The CDR3 DNA sequence: TGCGCCAGCAGTGCAGGGCCCTACTCCTACGAGCAGTACTTC. Protein: CASSAGPYSYEQYF.

The count of this clone is one. The junction departs from germline at one end; a sequencing error may be responsible. The chain joins TRBV4-1 to TRBJ2-4; D tentatively fits TRBD1 or TRBD2 (5 bases each). There are 11 residues in the CDR3. Germline V gene lookup returns CDR1 MGHRA and CDR2 YSYEKL. In DNA form, the CDR3 reads TGCGCCAGCAGCCAACCGGGACCCACCGAATTC. Translation gives CASSQPGPTEF.

The chain employs TRBV4-2 and TRBJ1-1, with no clear D. This CDR3 has 13 amino acids. The germline V and J ends were trimmed by 3 bases and 1 base, with 6 bases remaining between them. Germline V gives CDR1 LGHNA, CDR2 YNFKEQ. This CDR3 is CASSQVENTEAFF. The CDR3, as DNA: TGTGCCAGCAGCCAGGTGGAGAACACTGAAGCTTTCTTT.

The gene calls are TRBV5-1 and TRBJ2-3, with 13 positions matching TRBD2. Germline V gene data show CDR1 as SGHRS and CDR2 as YFSETQ. There are 16 residues in the CDR3. The junction had 7 bases not matched to a gene; V was cut back by 4 bases and J by 5 bases. CDR3 nucleotide sequence: TGCGCCAGCAGCCCAGAACTAGCGGGGGGGAGAGATACGCAGTATTTT. Translation: CASSPELAGGRDTQYF.

The CDR3 coding sequence is TGTGCCACCAGCGATTTCGAGGGACCGGTCTCTGGCTACACCTTC. This encodes CATSDFEGPVSGYTF. This chain links TRBV15 with TRBJ1-2, with D possibly matching TRBD1 (5 bases). Looked up from germline, CDR1 is LNHNV and CDR2 is YYDKDF (reference sequence). Trimming pared 5 bases from V and 7 bases from J, leaving 20 bases between. This CDR3 comprises 15 residues.

In its sample, this clone was seen a few times. The chain carries TRBV29-1 and TRBJ1-2, with D uncertain. Germline CDR1 reads SQVTM; CDR2 reads ANQGSEA. This CDR3 region has 16 residues. Trimming shortened V by 3 bases and J by 0 bases, and 17 bases separated the two germline ends. Here the CDR3 reads CSVERAGRRANYGYTF. CDR3 DNA sequence: TGCAGCGTTGAGAGGGCAGGCCGTAGAGCTAACTATGGCTACACCTTC.

V usage is TRBV30 and J usage is TRBJ1-5, with D uncertain. The V end lost 0 bases, the J end lost 5 bases, and 26 bases lay between the germline ends. This CDR3 is 19 amino acids long. Per germline, CDR1 GTSNPN and CDR2 SVGIG (reference sequence). The CDR3 nucleotides are TGTGCCTGGAGTGTACGAGGGAGGGAGCAGGTAGCCCGGTATCAGCCCCAGCATTTT. Residues: CAWSVRGREQVARYQPQHF.

The chain joins TRBV5-1 to TRBJ2-1; no clear D. In germline, CDR1 is SGHRS, CDR2 YFSETQ. The length of the CDR3 is 12 residues. V was cut by 0 bases and J by 8 bases, with 6 bases left in between. The CDR3 DNA follows: TGCGCCAGCAGCTTGGTGCGCGATGAGCAGTTCTTC. This translates into CASSLVRDEQFF.